Sequencing of this T cell receptor (beta chain) was carried out in a study of identifying expanded T cells in peripheral blood (dated by TCRdb to 2018 to 2020). Looking at the study overall: Separate aliquots of the same genomic DNA pool were sequenced to produce technical replicates, and four replicates were compared in pairs.

About this clone: This receptor's antigen is unknown. Qualities for individual bases were not recorded, and no much larger clone is one base off.

During the collection period, no immune events, such as infections, were documented for the healthy donors. To calibrate time-dependent variance in a beta-binomial model of T-cell clone differential abundance, blood repertoires from healthy donors were used as a training cohort. There were around ten healthy donors in the training cohort, of whom 3 were female and 7 were male. Donor ages ranged from roughly 29 to 64 years, with an average of about 44 years. Whole blood, obtained from a commercial supplier, was collected from each healthy donor at three time points spaced roughly 2 weeks apart. Genomic DNA was extracted from unsorted whole blood for immunosequencing. TCRbeta CDR3 regions were profiled by bias-controlled multiplex PCR amplification of genomic DNA with the immunoSEQ Assay. Turning to the authors' computational methods: To quantify the absolute abundance of each unique TCRbeta CDR3 region, the sequences were collapsed and filtered. Differential abundance was tested with a binomial (Fisher-equivalent) model and with a beta-binomial model adding time-dependent variance fitted from healthy donors. Clones with fewer than 5 combined templates were excluded, and clones with Benjamini-Hochberg FDR below 0.01 were called differentially abundant. Using the form v = (b*log(k)+a)^2, the beta-binomial variance was modeled as a function of the total template count across the two samples. TCRdb's version of the immuneACCESS table is confined to in-frame rearrangements and falls short of the full clone set. An unresolved V gene accounts for under half of the shortfall where checked; the remainder is of unknown origin. Clonal size and the V and J genes are those of that table, whereas D and trimming came from the DNA. The sample table shows 100,000 or so clones, and roughly 90% are seen once. The ten largest clonotypes hold roughly 15% of the sample.

Overall study outcomes, separate from this receptor: Between technical replicates the binomial model flagged approximately 1.1 differentially abundant clones, whereas over about 2 weeks the binomial model flagged about 15 and over approximately 4 weeks approximately 18. The authors expected that over much longer intervals, such as months to years, biological variance in healthy repertoires might increase even further. Variance in clone template counts between roughly two-week samples significantly increased with total template count across all healthy donors. The beta-binomial model significantly reduced the number of clones called differentially abundant and the false-positive rate across all healthy-donor time intervals.

CDR1 is given as SGDLS and CDR2 as YYNGEE, both from the germline V gene. Ends trimmed: V by 0 bases, J by 9 bases; bases unmatched to a gene: 8. The CDR3 holds 15 amino acids from the cysteine to the phenylalanine. The CDR3 DNA has 45 bases and is translated from base 1. The clonotype was recovered from a person aged 18 to 69 in good health. Specimen: blood. The chain is assembled from TRBV9 and TRBJ2-1; the central 8 bases match TRBD2. The CDR3 region has the sequence CASSVAGGVPGEQFF. The DNA sequence reads TGTGCCAGCAGCGTAGCCGGGGGGGTTCCGGGTGAGCAGTTCTTC.